The text below deals with one T cell receptor (beta chain). The antigen is not known. The sample comes from a study of T cell repertoires in cytomegalovirus infection. The CDR3 runs 15 residues. Germline assignment: CDR1 LNHDA and CDR2 SQIVND (reference sequence). V dropped 3 bases and J dropped 2; count of bases not matched to a gene: 5. TCRdb reanalysed the reads using MiXCR and keeps one entry per CDR3 protein. The table lists roughly 500,000 distinct CDR3 sequences, 25% to 35% of them singletons. The TCR originated in a human donor in good health (CMV status not recorded). Some clones in this sample may be carry-over from other donors' samples. The material was cultured PBMCs, obtained from culture after CMV antigen stimulation. The chain recombines TRBV19 with TRBJ2-3; 7 bases are a match to TRBD2. The CDR3 DNA reads TGTGCCAGTAGTATCAGACTAGCAGACACAGATACGCAGTATTTT. Amino acid sequence: CASSIRLADTDTQYF.